The T cell receptor beta chain under discussion was sequenced for a study of shared clonotypes between healthy human individuals (dated by TCRdb to the early 2020s). About the full investigation: A couple of women and three men aged 18 to 49 years were included in the cohort. Different laboratories and diverse techniques were used to prepare libraries and sequence TCR repertoires, to increase sequencing depth and limit assay-specific biases. For each donor, three plates each were used for CD4 naive and CD4 memory, two plates were used for CD8 naive, and one plate was used for CD8 memory. Leukapheresis yielded between about 0.85 and 10 billion PBMCs per donor. Blood TCR repertoires of roughly 5 healthy adults were deeply sequenced to estimate repertoire size and the extent of clonotype sharing between individuals.

The germline V gene supplies CDR1 SQVTM and CDR2 ANQGSEA. From its cysteine to its phenylalanine, the CDR3 spans 13 amino acids. The sequence is cut down to CDR3 DNA, 39 bases in frame from base 1. After removal of 3 bases from V and 6 bases from J, the junction retains 1 base not matched to a gene. TCR CDR3 regions were amplified from genomic DNA by multiplex PCR using the deep immunoSEQ assay. Extracted genomic DNA from each cell subset was spread evenly across all wells of several immunoSEQ 96-well plates, with each plate serving as a replicate. Each replicate PCR for sorted subsets received 150 to 250 ng genomic DNA, equal to roughly 30,000 T cell genomes. Purified libraries were quantified with a Qubit 3.0 fluorometer, sized on a Bioanalyzer 2100, and re-quantified with the KAPA Library Quantification kit. Every immunoSEQ 96-well plate was sequenced on a separate single-read 150-cycle Illumina NextSeq 550 flow cell. Processing in the source paper ran as follows. Because the immunoSEQ output included only junctional sequences and no quality scores, the filtering could not be the same as the filtering used for full-length reads. To assign V/J genes and CDR3, sequences were annotated using PyIR, a Python wrapper for IgBLAST v1.9, with IMGT germline references. Reads were removed for weak V/J assignments (E-value above 1e-6), missing CDR3, stop codons, out-of-frame junctions, or ambiguous translated residues. V3J clonotypes were defined by identical inferred V gene, J gene, and CDR3 amino acid sequence. To compute the percentage overlap between repertoires, the number of shared unique clonotypes was divided by the size of the smaller repertoire. Richness of each repertoire was evaluated using RTK rarefaction, the Chao1 estimator, and Recon v2.1 estimates of unobserved clonotypes. OLGA was used to compute generation probabilities for all TCRbeta clonotypes that the gDNA method yielded from a handful of donors. TCRdb stores this immuneACCESS table with in-frame sequences only. Part of the clones is absent; in the studies checked, under half of the shortfall reflects unresolved V genes, and no reason is known for the rest. Clone size and V and J calls were adopted from that table, with D and trimming inferred from the DNA. The table for this sample lists hundreds of thousands of clones; more than 70% of them were counted only once. Of the sample, 1.5% to 2% is held by the ten largest clones.

Donors were healthy HIV-negative adults with no recently reported acute infections or vaccinations. Every donor was a Caucasian adult living in Nashville, Tennessee, USA. CD4+ T cells were enriched through magnetic negative selection, after which naive cells were positively selected on CD45RA and the remaining negative fraction served as the memory subset. Blood was collected by leukapheresis, and PBMCs were isolated by Ficoll-Histopaque density gradient centrifugation and then cryopreserved in liquid nitrogen vapor phase. Purity and quantity of every magnetically sorted T cell population were checked by analytical flow cytometry. Genomic DNA was isolated from each sorted fraction and quantified by UV absorbance on a Nanodrop 2000c. The study at large found these results: Pairwise subsampling led to the expectation that sequencing depth would affect the degree of clonotype sharing among donors. Sharing across several donors was observed for about 5% of naive CD4, under 4% of naive CD8, around 2.5% of memory CD4, and about 0.38% of memory CD8 clonotypes. Naive subsets generally had larger estimated clonotype richness than memory subsets. The small number of donors limited the genetic and exposure-history diversity represented. Only blood was sampled, and tissue TCR repertoires likely differ from those in blood. Even with the large sequencing depth, rarefaction of the sorted-subset datasets indicated that sequencing was incomplete. Higher generation probabilities were observed for clonotypes shared by all four sorted-subset donors than for non-shared clonotypes.

Concerning this clone: The specificity of this receptor is unknown. Per-base qualities were not stored, and no clone one base away is much larger. Other DNA sequences in this specimen translate into the identical CDR3.

The chain is encoded by TRBV29-1 joined to TRBJ2-1, with 11 bases matching TRBD2. This sequence originates from a woman in her 30s in good health. Sequencing was done on a sample of memory CD4+ T cells sorted from blood. The intended sense of this specimen's cell subset or site label: CD45RA-negative fraction. CDR3 protein: CSVDLAGGNEQFF. In nucleotide form, the sequence is TGCAGCGTTGACCTAGCGGGAGGCAATGAGCAGTTCTTC.